This note documents a single T cell receptor (beta chain) sequence. Looked up from germline, CDR1 is SGHDN and CDR2 is FVKESK. The CDR3 loop spans 16 amino acids. The trim removed 4 bases at V and 5 bases at J, leaving 12 bases unmatched. Measured with immunoSEQ multiplex PCR; TCRdb has only the in-frame clones, and not every one. Among fewer than 45,000 clones listed, over 85% were seen once. The source of the sample is a study of T cell changes during pregnancy in multiple sclerosis. The TCR comes from a female donor with multiple sclerosis, enrolled in a pregnancy study. This chain joins TRBV14 and TRBJ2-7; the match to TRBD1 covers 9 bases. Sequences were derived from CD4+ T cells from peripheral blood mononuclear cells, sampled in the first trimester of pregnancy. CDR3 loop: CASSPRIRDRGNEQYF. The CDR3 nucleotides are TGTGCCAGCAGCCCTCGCATCCGAGACAGGGGGAACGAGCAGTACTTC.